Given below is one T cell receptor (beta chain) in context. The sample comes from a study of blood T cell repertoires in COVID-19. The wider study: Collection of acute and convalescent COVID-19 samples took place in the United States, Italy and Spain.

Germline lookup yields CDR1 GTSNPN and CDR2 SVGIG (reference sequence). CDR3 length: 14 residues. V was clipped by 3 bases and J by 0 bases, with 9 bases between them. Method: immunoSEQ multiplex PCR; TCRdb's copy keeps in-frame clones and lacks some. The table has under 300,000 clones, 88% seen once. Material for sequencing was peripheral blood. This sequence joins TRBV30 and TRBJ2-1; D is perhaps TRBD2 (5 bases). The receptor's source is a young woman with acute or convalescent COVID-19. Here the CDR3 DNA reads TGTGCCTGGAGGAGCGGTAGCTCCTACAATGAGCAGTTCTTC. Its translation is CAWRSGSSYNEQFF.